This T cell receptor (beta chain) was captured in a study of CD8 T cells in Susac syndrome (dated by TCRdb to about 2019). About the full investigation: Of the Susac syndrome patients who were sequenced, fewer than 10 were in clinical remission while more than five had clinically active disease. Repertoire sequencing was used to test whether CD8+ T cell activation and differentiation in Susac syndrome was antigen driven. CD8+ T cell repertoire clonality was compared between about a dozen healthy donors, some 14 Susac syndrome patients and some 15 multiple sclerosis patients. At blood withdrawal, Susac syndrome patients were either therapy-naive, taking corticosteroids (in some cases with IVIg as well), or taking IVIg alone. What the work shows at the level of the full study, not this receptor alone: Clonal expansion was seen in Susac syndrome CD8+ repertoires, peaking in CD8+ TEMRA cells and being greater in clinically active patients than in remitting ones. The TCR sequencing and HLA analysis was acknowledged to have included a relatively small number of individuals. Around 15 Susac-specific public clones were identified in the total CD8+ repertoire, and four to six Susac-specific public clones were identified in the CD8+ TEMRA repertoire.

Trimming costs V 5 bases and J 1 base, and their ends lie 13 bases apart. CDR1 and CDR2 were assigned from the germline V gene as SGHAT and FQNNGV. The CDR3, from cysteine to phenylalanine, totals 15 residues. The sequence is cut down to CDR3 DNA, 45 bases in frame from base 1. Peripheral blood CD8+ and CD4+ T cells from healthy donors, Susac syndrome patients and multiple sclerosis patients were profiled by high-throughput TCR beta sequencing. Recently defined diagnostic criteria for definite or probable disease were met by the Susac syndrome patients. CD8+ TEMRA cells were enriched by FACS, while bulk CD8+ and CD4+ T cells were purified by magnetic negative isolation. Blood was drawn into EDTA tubes, processed within 24 hours, and PBMCs were isolated by density gradient centrifugation. PBMCs destined for TCR sequencing were cryopreserved in liquid nitrogen and later thawed in a 37 °C water bath. The sorted or isolated CD4+, CD8+ and CD8+ TEMRA cells had a purity of 90% or higher.

Notes on this clonotype: What antigen it recognizes has not been identified. The record has no base qualities; no much larger clone is one base away.

RNA was extracted using the RNeasy kit, and about 0.45 to 1 ug of the RNA was reverse transcribed with random hexamers. The immunoSEQ multiplex PCR assay, covering 54 Vbeta and 13 Jbeta segments, was used to amplify TCR beta CDR3 regions. PCR amplification bias was corrected by using a synthetic template baseline for primer optimization and computational correction. In the original analysis: Reads were annotated to V, D and J genes according to IMGT and were analyzed with immunoSEQ Analyzer, with only productive sequences retained. Clonality was computed as one minus Shannon entropy normalized by log2 of the number of productive unique sequences. For each patient and control, public and private clones were evaluated among the 100 most prevalent clones. Susac-specific clones were defined as absent from healthy and MS cohorts, around 970 published viral clones and other ImmuneACCESS disease sequences. TCRdb trimmed the raw reads at Q25, called clones with MiXCR and kept productive beta chains. Every distinct CDR3 protein forms one entry, paired with its most common genes and DNA. It is TCRdb's table, rather than the study itself, that gives the V and J calls and clone size. Counted in this sample were some 58,000 distinct CDR3 sequences; just under 95% of them appeared once. The biggest ten clones account for 0.75% of the sample.

This clonotype was obtained from a human donor with Susac syndrome. The rearranged chain carries TRBV11-2 and TRBJ2-3; a confident D gene designation cannot be given. The source material was CD8+ T cells from PBMCs. The DNA sequence is TGTGCCAGCAGCCTCAGATTGACTCGCACAGATACGCAGTATTTT. Its product reads: CASSLRLTRTDTQYF.